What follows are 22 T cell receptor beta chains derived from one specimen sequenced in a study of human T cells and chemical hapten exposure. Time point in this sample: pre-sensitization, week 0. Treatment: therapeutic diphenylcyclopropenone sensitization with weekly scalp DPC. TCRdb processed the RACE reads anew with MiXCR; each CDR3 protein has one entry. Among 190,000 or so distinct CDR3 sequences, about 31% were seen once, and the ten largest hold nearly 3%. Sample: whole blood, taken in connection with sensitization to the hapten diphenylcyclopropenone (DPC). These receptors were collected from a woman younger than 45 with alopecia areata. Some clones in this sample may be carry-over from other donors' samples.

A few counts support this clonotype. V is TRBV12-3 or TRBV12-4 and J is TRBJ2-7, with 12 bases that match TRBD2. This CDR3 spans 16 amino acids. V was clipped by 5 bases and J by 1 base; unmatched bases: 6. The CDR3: CASSRATSGGSYEQYF. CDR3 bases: TGTGCCAGCAGTCGAGCGACTAGCGGGGGTTCCTACGAGCAGTACTTC.

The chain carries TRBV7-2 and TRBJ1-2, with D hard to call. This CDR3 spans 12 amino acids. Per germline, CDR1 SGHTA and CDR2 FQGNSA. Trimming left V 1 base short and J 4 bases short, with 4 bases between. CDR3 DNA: TGTGCCAGCAGCTTAGTTCGCTATGGCTACACCTTC. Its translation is CASSLVRYGYTF.

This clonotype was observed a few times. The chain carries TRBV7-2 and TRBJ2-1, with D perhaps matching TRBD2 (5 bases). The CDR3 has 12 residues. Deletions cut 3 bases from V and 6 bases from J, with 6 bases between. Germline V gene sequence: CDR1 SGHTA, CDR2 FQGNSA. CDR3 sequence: CASSFRGNEQFF. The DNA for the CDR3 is TGTGCCAGCAGCTTCCGGGGCAATGAGCAGTTCTTC.

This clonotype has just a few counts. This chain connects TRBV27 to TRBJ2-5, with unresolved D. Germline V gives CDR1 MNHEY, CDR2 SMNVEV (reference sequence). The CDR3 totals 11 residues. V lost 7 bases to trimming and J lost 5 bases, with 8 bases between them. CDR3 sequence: CASTSRETQYF. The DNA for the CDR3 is TGTGCCAGCACTTCCCGGGAGACCCAGTACTTC.

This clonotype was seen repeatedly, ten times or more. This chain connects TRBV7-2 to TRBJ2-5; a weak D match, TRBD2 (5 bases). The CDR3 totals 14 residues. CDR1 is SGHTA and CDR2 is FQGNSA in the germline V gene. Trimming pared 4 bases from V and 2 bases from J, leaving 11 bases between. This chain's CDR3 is CASSSRRGQETQYF. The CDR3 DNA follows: TGTGCCAGCAGCTCTCGACGCGGGCAAGAGACCCAGTACTTC.

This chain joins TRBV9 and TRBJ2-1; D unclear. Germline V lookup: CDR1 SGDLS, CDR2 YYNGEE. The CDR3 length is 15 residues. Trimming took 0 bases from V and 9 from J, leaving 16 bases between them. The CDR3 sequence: CASSVDRGWLGEQFF. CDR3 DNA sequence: TGTGCCAGCAGCGTAGATAGAGGTTGGTTGGGTGAGCAGTTCTTC. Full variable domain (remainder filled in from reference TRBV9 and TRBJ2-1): DSGVTQTPKHLITATGQRVTLRCSPRSGDLSVYWYQQSLDQGLQFLIQYYNGEERAKGNILERFSAQQFPDLHSELNLSSLELGDSALYFCASSVDRGWLGEQFFGPGTRLTVL.

The DNA for the CDR3 is TGTGCCAGCAGTTTGACAGGGGCCGGGGAGACCCAGTACTTC. Protein product: CASSLTGAGETQYF. This rearrangement joins TRBV27 to TRBJ2-5, with 8 bases aligning to TRBD1. The V gene's germline CDR1 is MNHEY and CDR2 SMNVEV (reference sequence). This CDR3 comprises 14 residues. The J segment lost 5 bases and the V segment lost 3 bases, leaving 5 bases of the junction unmatched.

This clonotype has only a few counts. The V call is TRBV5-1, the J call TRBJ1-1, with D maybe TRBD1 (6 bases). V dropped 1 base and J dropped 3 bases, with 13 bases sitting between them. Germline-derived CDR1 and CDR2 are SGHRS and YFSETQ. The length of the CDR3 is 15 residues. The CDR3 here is CASSLSLSGDTEAFF. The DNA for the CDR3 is TGCGCCAGCAGCTTGAGTTTGTCAGGGGACACTGAAGCTTTCTTT.

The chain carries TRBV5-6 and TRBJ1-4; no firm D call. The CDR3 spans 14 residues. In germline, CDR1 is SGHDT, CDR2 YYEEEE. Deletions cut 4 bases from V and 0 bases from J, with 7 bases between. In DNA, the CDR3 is TGTGCCAGCAGCAGGACCTCAACTAATGAAAAACTGTTTTTT. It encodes CASSRTSTNEKLFF.

The DNA of the CDR3 is TGTGCCAGCAGTTACGGGTACAATGAGCAGTTCTTC. It specifies CASSYGYNEQFF. The chain links TRBV6-2 or TRBV6-3 to TRBJ2-1; D gene uncertain. V dropped 2 bases and J dropped 4 bases, with 3 bases sitting between them. This CDR3 has 12 amino acids. CDR1 and CDR2 (germline): MNHEY, SVGEGT.

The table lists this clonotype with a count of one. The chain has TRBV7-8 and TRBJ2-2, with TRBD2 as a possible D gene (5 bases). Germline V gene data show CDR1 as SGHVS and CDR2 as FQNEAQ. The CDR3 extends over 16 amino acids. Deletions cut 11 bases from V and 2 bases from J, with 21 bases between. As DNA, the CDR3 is TGTGCCCGCCCTCCGAGGGAAACAAATAACACCGGGGAGCTGTTTTTT. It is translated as CARPPRETNNTGELFF.

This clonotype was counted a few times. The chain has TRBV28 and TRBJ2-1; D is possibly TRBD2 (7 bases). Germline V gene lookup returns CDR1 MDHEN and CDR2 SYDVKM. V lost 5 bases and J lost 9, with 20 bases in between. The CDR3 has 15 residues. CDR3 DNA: TGTGCCAGCAGTCCTCCAGGGGCGGGAGTGGGTGAGCAGTTCTTC. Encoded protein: CASSPPGAGVGEQFF. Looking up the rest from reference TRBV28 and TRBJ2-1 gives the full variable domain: DVKVTQSSRYLVKRTGEKVFLECVQDMDHENMFWYRQDPGLGLRLIYFSYDVKMKEKGDIPEGYSVSREKKERFSLILESASTNQTSMYLCASSPPGAGVGEQFFGPGTRLTVL.

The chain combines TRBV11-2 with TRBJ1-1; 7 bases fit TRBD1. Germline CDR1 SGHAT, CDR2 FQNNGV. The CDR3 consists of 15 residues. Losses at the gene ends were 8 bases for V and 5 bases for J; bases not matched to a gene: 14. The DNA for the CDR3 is TGTGCCAGCGATAAGGGGGCCCTTATTGGGACTGAAGCTTTCTTT. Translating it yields CASDKGALIGTEAFF.

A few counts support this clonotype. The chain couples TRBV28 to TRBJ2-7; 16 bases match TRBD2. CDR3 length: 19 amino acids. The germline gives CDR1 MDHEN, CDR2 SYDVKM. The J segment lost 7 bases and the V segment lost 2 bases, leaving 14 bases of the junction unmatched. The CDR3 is CASSLLTAGTSGRADEQYF. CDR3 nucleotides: TGTGCCAGCAGTTTACTTACCGCTGGGACTAGCGGGAGGGCTGATGAGCAGTACTTC.

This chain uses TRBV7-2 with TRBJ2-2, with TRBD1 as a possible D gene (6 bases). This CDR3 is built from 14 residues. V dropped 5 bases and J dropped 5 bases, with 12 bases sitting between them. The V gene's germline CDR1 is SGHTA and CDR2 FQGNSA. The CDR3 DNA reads TGTGCCAGCAGCCACGCAACAGGGACCGGGGAGCTGTTTTTT. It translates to CASSHATGTGELFF.

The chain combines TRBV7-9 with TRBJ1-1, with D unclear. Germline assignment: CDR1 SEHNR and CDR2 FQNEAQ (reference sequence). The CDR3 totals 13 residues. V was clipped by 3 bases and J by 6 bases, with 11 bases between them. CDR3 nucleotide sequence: TGTGCCAGCAGCTTTACTGCAAACTCTGAAGCTTTCTTT. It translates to CASSFTANSEAFF.

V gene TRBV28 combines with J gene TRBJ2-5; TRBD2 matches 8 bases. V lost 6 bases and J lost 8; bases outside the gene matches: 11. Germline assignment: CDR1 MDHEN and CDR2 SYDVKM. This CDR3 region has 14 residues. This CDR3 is CASREGLAGLTQYF. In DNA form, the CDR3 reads TGTGCCAGCAGAGAGGGGCTAGCGGGTCTAACCCAGTACTTC.

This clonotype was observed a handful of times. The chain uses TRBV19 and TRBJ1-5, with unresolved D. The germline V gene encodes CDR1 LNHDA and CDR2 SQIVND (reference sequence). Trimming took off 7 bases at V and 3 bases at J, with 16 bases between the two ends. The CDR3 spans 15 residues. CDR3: CASTRGWGVNQPQHF. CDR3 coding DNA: TGTGCCAGTACCCGGGGTTGGGGTGTCAATCAGCCCCAGCATTTT.

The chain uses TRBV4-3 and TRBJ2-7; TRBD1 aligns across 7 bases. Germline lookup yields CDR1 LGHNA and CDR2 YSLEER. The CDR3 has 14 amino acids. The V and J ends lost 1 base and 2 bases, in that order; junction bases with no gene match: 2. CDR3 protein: CASSQVTGPYEQYF. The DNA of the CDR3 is TGCGCCAGCAGCCAAGTGACAGGGCCCTACGAGCAGTACTTC.

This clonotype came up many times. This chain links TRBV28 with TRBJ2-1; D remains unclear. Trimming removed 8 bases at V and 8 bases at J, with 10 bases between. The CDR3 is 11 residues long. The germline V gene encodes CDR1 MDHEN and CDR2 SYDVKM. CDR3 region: CASSRVYEQFF. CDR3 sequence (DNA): TGTGCCAGCTCCAGAGTCTATGAGCAGTTCTTC.

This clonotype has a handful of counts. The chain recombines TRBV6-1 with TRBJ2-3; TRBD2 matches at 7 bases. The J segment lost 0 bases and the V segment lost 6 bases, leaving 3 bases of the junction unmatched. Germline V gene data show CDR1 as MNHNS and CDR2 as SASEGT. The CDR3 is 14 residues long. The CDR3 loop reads CASRAGNSTDTQYF. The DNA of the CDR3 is TGTGCCAGCAGAGCGGGGAATAGCACAGATACGCAGTATTTT.

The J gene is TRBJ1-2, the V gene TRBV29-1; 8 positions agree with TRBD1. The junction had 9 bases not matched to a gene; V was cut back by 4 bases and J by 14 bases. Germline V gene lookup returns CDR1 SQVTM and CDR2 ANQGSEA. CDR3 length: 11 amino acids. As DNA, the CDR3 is TGCAGCGTTGGAGACTACAGGGGGAGTACCTTC. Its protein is CSVGDYRGSTF.